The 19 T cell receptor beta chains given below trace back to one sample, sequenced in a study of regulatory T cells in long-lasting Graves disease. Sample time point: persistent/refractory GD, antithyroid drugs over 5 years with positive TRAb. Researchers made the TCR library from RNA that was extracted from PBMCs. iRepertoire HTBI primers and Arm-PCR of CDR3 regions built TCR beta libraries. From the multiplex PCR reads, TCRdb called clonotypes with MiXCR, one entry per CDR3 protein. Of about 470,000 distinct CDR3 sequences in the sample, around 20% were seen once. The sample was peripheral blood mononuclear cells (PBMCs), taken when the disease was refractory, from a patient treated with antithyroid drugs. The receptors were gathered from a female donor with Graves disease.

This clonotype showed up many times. The CDR3 DNA reads TGTGCCAGCAGCCACCTTGCAAGCGAGCAGTACTTC. Its protein is CASSHLASEQYF. This chain connects TRBV7-9 to TRBJ2-7; D ambiguous. CDR3 length equals 12 residues. Germline V gene sequence: CDR1 SEHNR, CDR2 FQNEAQ (reference sequence). The V and J ends lost 5 bases and 6 bases respectively, with 11 bases between them.

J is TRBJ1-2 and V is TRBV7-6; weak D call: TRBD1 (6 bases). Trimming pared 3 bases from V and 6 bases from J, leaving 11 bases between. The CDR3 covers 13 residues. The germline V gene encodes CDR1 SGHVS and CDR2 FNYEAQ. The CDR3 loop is CASSFLGADGYTF. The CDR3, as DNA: TGTGCCAGCAGCTTCCTGGGGGCGGATGGCTACACCTTC.

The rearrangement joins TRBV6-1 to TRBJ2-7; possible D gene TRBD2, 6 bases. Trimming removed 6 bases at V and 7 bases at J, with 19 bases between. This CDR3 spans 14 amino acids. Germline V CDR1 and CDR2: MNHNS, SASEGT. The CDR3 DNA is TGTGCCAGCAGCCCGATTTCGCCCGCGGGGGAGCAGTACTTC. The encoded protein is CASSPISPAGEQYF.

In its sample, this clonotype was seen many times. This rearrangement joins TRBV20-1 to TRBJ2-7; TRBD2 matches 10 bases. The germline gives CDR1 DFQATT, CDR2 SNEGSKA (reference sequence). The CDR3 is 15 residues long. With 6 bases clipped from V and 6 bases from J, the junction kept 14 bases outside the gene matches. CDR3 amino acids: CSAEGASGSPGEQYF. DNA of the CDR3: TGCAGTGCCGAGGGGGCTAGCGGGAGCCCCGGCGAGCAGTACTTC.

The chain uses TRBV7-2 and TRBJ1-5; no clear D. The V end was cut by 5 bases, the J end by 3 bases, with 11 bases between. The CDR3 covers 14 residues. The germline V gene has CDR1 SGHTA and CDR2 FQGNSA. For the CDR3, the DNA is TGTGCCAGCAGCAAAGGAGGGAACAATCAGCCCCAGCATTTT. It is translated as CASSKGGNNQPQHF.

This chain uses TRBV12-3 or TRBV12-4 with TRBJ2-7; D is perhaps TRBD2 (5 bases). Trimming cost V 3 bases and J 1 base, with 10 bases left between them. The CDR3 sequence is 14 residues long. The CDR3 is CASSLRAGSYEQYF. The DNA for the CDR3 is TGTGCCAGCAGTTTGAGGGCCGGTTCCTACGAGCAGTACTTC.

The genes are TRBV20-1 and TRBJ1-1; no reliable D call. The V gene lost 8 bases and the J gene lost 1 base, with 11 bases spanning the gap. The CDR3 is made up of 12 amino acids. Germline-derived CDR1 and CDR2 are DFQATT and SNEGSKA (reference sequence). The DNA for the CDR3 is TGCAGTTTATACAACCCGAACACTGAAGCTTTCTTT. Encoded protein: CSLYNPNTEAFF.

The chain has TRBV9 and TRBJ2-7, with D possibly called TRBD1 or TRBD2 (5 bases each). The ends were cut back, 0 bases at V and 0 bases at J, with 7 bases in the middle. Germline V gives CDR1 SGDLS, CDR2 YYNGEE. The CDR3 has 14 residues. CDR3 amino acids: CASSVVGTSYEQYF. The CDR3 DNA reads TGTGCCAGCAGCGTAGTCGGGACCTCCTACGAGCAGTACTTC.

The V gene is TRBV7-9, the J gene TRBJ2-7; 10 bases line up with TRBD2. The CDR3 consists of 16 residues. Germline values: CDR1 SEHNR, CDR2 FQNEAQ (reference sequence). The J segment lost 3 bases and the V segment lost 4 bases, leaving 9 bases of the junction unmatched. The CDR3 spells CASSYVKLAGGYEQYF. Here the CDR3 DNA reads TGTGCCAGCAGCTACGTCAAATTAGCGGGAGGCTACGAGCAGTACTTC. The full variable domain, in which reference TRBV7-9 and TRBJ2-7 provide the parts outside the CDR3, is DTGVSQNPRHKITKRGQNVTFRCDPISEHNRLYWYRQTLGQGPEFLTYFQNEAQLEKSRLLSDRFSAERPKGSFSTLEIQRTEQGDSAMYLCASSYVKLAGGYEQYFGPGTRLTVT.

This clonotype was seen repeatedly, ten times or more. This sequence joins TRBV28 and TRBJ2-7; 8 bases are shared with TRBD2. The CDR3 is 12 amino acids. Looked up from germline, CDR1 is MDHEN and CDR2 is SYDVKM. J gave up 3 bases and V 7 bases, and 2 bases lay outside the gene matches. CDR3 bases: TGTGCCAGCAACAGCGGGAGCTACGAGCAGTACTTC. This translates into CASNSGSYEQYF.

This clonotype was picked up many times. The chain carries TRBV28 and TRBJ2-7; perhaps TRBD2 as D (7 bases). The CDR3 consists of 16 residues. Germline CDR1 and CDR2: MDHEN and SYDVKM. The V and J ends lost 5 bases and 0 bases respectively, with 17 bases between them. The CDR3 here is CASSTPGGPSSYEQYF. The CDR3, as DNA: TGTGCCAGCAGTACGCCCGGGGGGCCTTCCTCCTACGAGCAGTACTTC.

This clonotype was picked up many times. The CDR3 nucleotides read TGTGCCAGCAGTTACTCAAGACACCATAGCAATCAGCCCCAGCATTTT. This encodes CASSYSRHHSNQPQHF. The chain combines TRBV6-5 with TRBJ1-5; D gene uncertain. V lost 0 bases and J 0 bases, leaving 9 bases between the germline ends. The V gene's germline CDR1 is MNHEY and CDR2 SVGAGI. This CDR3 spans 16 amino acids.

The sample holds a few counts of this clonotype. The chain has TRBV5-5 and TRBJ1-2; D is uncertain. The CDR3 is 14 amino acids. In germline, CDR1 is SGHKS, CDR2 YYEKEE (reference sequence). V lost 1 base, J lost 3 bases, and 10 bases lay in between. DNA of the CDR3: TGTGCCAGCAGCTTGTGGGTAGGAGACTATGGCTACACCTTC. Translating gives CASSLWVGDYGYTF. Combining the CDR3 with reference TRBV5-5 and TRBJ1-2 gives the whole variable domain DAGVTQSPTHLIKTRGQQVTLRCSPISGHKSVSWYQQVLGQGPQFIFQYYEKEERGRGNFPDRFSARQFPNYSSELNVNALLLGDSALYLCASSLWVGDYGYTFGSGTRLTVV.

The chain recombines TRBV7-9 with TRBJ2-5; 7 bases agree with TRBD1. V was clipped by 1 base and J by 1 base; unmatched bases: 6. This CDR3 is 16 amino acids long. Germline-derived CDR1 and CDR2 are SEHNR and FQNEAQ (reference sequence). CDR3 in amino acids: CASSLGDRTFQETQYF. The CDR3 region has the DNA TGTGCCAGCAGCTTAGGGGACAGAACCTTCCAAGAGACCCAGTACTTC.

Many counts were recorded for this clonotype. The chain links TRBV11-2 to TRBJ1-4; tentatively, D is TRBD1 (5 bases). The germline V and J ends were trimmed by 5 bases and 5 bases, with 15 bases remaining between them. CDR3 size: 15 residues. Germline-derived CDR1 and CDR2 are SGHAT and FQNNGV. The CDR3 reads CASSDRDLLNEKLFF. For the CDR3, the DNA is TGTGCCAGCAGCGACCGGGACCTGTTAAATGAAAAACTGTTTTTT.

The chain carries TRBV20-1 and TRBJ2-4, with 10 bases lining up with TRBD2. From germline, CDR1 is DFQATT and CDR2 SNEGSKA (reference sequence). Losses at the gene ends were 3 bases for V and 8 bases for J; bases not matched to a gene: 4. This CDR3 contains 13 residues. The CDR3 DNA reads TGCAGTGCTAGCTTAGCGGGAGGCGACATTCAGTACTTC. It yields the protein CSASLAGGDIQYF.

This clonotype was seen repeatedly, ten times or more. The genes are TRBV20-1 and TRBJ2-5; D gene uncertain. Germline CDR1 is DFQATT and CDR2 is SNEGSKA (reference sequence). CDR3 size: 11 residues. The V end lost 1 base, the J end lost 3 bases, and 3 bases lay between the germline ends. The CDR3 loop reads CSARGKETQYF. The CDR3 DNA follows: TGCAGTGCTAGAGGGAAAGAGACCCAGTACTTC.

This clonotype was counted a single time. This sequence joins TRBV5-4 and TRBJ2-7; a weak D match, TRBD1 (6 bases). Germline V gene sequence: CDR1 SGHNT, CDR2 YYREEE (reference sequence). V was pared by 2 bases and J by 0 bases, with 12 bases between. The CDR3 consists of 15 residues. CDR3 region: CASSLNTGSSYEQYF. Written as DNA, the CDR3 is TGTGCCAGCAGCTTAAATACAGGGAGCTCCTACGAGCAGTACTTC.

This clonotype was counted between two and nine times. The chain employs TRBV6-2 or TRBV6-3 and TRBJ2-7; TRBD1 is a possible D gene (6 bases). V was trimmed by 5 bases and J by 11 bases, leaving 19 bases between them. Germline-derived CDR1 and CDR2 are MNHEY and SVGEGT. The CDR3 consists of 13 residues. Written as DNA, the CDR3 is TGTGCCAGCAGTGAAGGTTTCGGGACATTTGAGTACTTC. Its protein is CASSEGFGTFEYF.